The text below deals with one T cell receptor (beta chain). No antigen is known for it. The CDR3 runs to 16 residues. V was clipped by 4 bases and J by 9 bases, with 25 bases between them. Per the germline V gene, CDR1 is SGHRS and CDR2 is YFSETQ. Produced via immunoSEQ multiplex PCR; TCRdb's table is partial and in-frame only. The sample lists 120,000 or so clones, less than 90% occurring once. This entry comes from a study of T cell responses to AZD1222 COVID-19 vaccine. About the study: Timing groups of about 4 and about 12 weeks for second doses were pooled.

Study-wide results and caveats: Reportedly, nearly half the spike-specific TCRs target unmutated variant regions. The donor group comprised mostly white British people and more females; the analysis possibly underestimated clonal diversity.

The chain employs TRBV5-1 and TRBJ2-5, with a weak D call TRBD2 (6 bases). This TCR was sampled from an adult in good health. The sample was peripheral blood, taken on day 0 of AZD1222 vaccination. The DNA of the CDR3 is TGCGCCAGCAGCCCCGGGGACTCCACCCAAGAGGAGGCCCAGTACTTC. Translated, it gives CASSPGDSTQEEAQYF.